This T cell receptor beta chain is from a study of shared clonotypes between healthy human individuals. Germline values: CDR1 SGHNT, CDR2 YYREEE (reference sequence). The V segment lost 4 bases and the J segment 7 bases; nucleotides outside the gene matches: 9. The CDR3 loop spans 15 amino acids. Study-wide results and limits: It was anticipated that sequencing depth would influence how many clonotypes donors shared.

Profiling relied on immunoSEQ multiplex PCR, and the TCRdb table lists in-frame clones only, not all of them. The sample contains over 1.4 million clones, around 97% of which appear only once. Points on this clone: The target antigen is unknown.

The genes are TRBV5-4 and TRBJ2-1, with TRBD2 matching over 9 bases. The receptor was isolated from a young man in good health. The sample consisted of naive CD4+ T cells sorted from blood. The subset here: CD45RA+ positively selected. DNA of the CDR3: TGTGCCAGCAGCACCGGGACTAGCAAAGTGAATGAGCAGTTCTTC. Its translation is CASSTGTSKVNEQFF.